This T cell receptor beta chain was recovered during a study of blood T cells in healthy people across ages (dated by TCRdb to about 2015). About the full investigation: In model experiments, template switching captured roughly one uniquely barcoded TCR beta cDNA molecule for every two T cells. Using deep sequencing normalized with unique cDNA molecular identifiers, the study measured how TCR beta repertoire diversity changes with age. The donors were split into four age groups: young (average roughly 15 years), middle-aged (39), aged (around 67) and long-lived (about 82). Donors of different ages were randomly distributed across sequencing lanes to avoid experimental bias. For two donors (one aged 18 to 29 and one aged 80 or older), the study analyzed two additional independent replicas of 1 million unique cDNA reads from the same blood draw. On the study overall, not on this receptor specifically: Compared with the aged group, more naive CD4+ T cells, fewer expanded clones and increased TCR diversity were shown by the long-lived group, suggesting age selection. Observed TCR beta diversity correlated strongly with the percentage of naive T cells measured by flow cytometry. Observed TCR beta diversity per million T cells fell roughly linearly with age, and a significant reduction was already apparent by age approximately 40. Estimates of total diversity from one million sequenced T cells were regarded as lower bounds and underestimates. Because profiling used bulk unsorted PBMCs, naive and antigen-experienced compartments could not be compared conclusively. Because donor CMV infection status was unknown, age-related changes in expanded clonotypes were potentially confounded.

Library creation used 5' RACE. Instrument used: Illumina HiSeq 2500. The second PCR ran for about 7 to 11 cycles and used a J-beta primer mix along with a sample-barcoded 5' primer. Each TCR beta cDNA molecule received a unique molecular identifier from a template-switch 5' adaptor carrying 12 random nucleotides. Each sample yielded at least 2.5 million CDR3-containing paired-end reads. First-strand cDNA synthesis was performed from all RNA using the Mint cDNA synthesis kit, with priming by a TRBC-specific oligonucleotide. Following uracil-DNA glycosylase treatment, a first 18-cycle PCR with universal primers M1SS and BC2_uni_R was performed on all cDNA. The original methods were these. For normalization, 1 million high-quality reads were randomly selected from each sample, with every read carrying a distinct molecular identifier. Reads with shared molecular identifiers were discarded instead of being binned into consensus sequences. MiTCR, with a Q25 quality threshold and the strictest error-elimination algorithm, was used for CDR3 identification, clonotype clustering and error correction. A nonparametric unseen species model with Euler transformation was used to estimate a lower bound on total TCR beta diversity. TCRdb redid the processing of the public reads, applying fastp at Q25 and MiXCR, and retained in-frame beta chains. Every CDR3 protein is listed once, alongside the most common genes and DNA of its rows. The V and J calls, along with clone size, are taken from TCRdb and not from the paper's own processing. Here the sample has about 1.1 million distinct CDR3 sequences; more than 30% occur a single time. The top ten clonotypes cover around 12% of the sample.

V and J are truncated by 6 bases and 4 bases respectively, leaving an intervening sequence of 15 bases. Per the germline V gene, SQVTM is the CDR1 and ANQGSEA is the CDR2. The CDR3 runs 13 amino acids, cysteine and phenylalanine included. Solely the CDR3 DNA is kept, with 39 bases framed from the first base. Donors were a few dozen systemically healthy Caucasian individuals from Russia aged roughly 6 to 100 years. Each donor gave ten milliliters of peripheral blood, collected into EDTA-treated Vacutainer tubes. Ficoll-Paque density-gradient centrifugation was used to isolate PBMCs, with at least 6.5 million per sample. Trizol reagent was used to extract total RNA from the PBMCs, yielding at least 5.5 micrograms per sample. The percentages of naive CD45RAhigh/CD27high T cells were determined by flow cytometry on a PBMC aliquot from every donor. With regard to this clonotype: Its binding antigen is unknown. It has no much larger one-base neighbor in the sample; base qualities were not kept.

The source material was blood. This chain is built from TRBV29-1 and TRBJ1-1; a confident D gene designation cannot be given. This TCR came from a man aged 18 to 30 in good health. The CDR3 amino acid sequence is: CSVAPRAATEAFF. The DNA reads as follows: TGCAGCGTGGCTCCCCGGGCTGCCACTGAAGCTTTCTTT.